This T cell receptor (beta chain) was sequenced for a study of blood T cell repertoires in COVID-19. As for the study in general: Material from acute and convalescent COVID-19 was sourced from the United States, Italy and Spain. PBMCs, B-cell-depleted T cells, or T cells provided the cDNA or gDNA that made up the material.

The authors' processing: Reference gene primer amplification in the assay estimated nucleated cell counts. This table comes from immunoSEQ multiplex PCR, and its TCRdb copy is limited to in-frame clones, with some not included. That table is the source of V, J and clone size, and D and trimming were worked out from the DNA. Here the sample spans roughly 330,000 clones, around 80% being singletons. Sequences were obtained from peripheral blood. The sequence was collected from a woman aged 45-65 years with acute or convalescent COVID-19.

DNA of the CDR3: TGTGCCAGCAGCTTAAGACAGGGCGCTGAAGCTTTCTTT. Translation: CASSLRQGAEAFF. The chain has TRBV7-9 and TRBJ1-1; 7 bases are shared with TRBD1. Germline V lookup: CDR1 SEHNR, CDR2 FQNEAQ (reference sequence). This CDR3 is 13 amino acids long. With 2 bases clipped from V and 6 bases from J, the junction kept 3 bases outside the gene matches. The full variable domain, rest sourced from reference TRBV7-9 and TRBJ1-1, is DTGVSQNPRHKITKRGQNVTFRCDPISEHNRLYWYRQTLGQGPEFLTYFQNEAQLEKSRLLSDRFSAERPKGSFSTLEIQRTEQGDSAMYLCASSLRQGAEAFFGQGTRLTVV.